The clone carrying this TCR beta chain was seen just once. Antigen unknown. Sequencing used immunoSEQ multiplex PCR; TCRdb keeps in-frame clones, though not all of them. The sample has some 120,000 clones; around 89% are singletons. Looked up from germline, CDR1 is SGHNT and CDR2 is YYREEE (reference sequence). J gave up 0 bases and V 4 bases, and 5 bases lay outside the gene matches. CDR3 size: 16 residues. This sample was taken from a study of T cell responses to AZD1222 COVID-19 vaccine. Findings of the study overall: The donors showed a predominance of white British ancestry and of females, with possible underestimation of clonal diversity.

Sequenced here: peripheral blood, sampled on day 0 of MenACWY control vaccination. This sequence joins TRBV5-4 and TRBJ1-1, with 11 bases that match TRBD1. This clonotype was sampled from an adult in good health. This chain's CDR3 is CASSPGTGGLNTEAFF. The CDR3 bases are TGTGCCAGCAGCCCCGGGACAGGGGGTTTGAACACTGAAGCTTTCTTT. Full variable domain (outside the CDR3, taken from reference TRBV5-4 and TRBJ1-1): ETGVTQSPTHLIKTRGQQVTLRCSSQSGHNTVSWYQQALGQGPQFIFQYYREEENGRGNFPPRFSGLQFPNYSSELNVNALELDDSALYLCASSPGTGGLNTEAFFGQGTRLTVV.